This entry concerns a single TCR beta chain. Antigen: not known. Combining a sample-barcoded 5' primer with a J-beta primer mix, a second PCR ran for roughly 7 to 12 cycles. The study obtained at least 2.5 million CDR3-containing paired-end reads from every sample. TCRdb re-analysed the 5' RACE reads in MiXCR, keeping a single row per CDR3 protein. Of approximately 850,000 distinct CDR3 sequences listed, more than 40% are singletons. These data originate in a study of blood T cells in healthy people across ages. Study-wide findings and caveats: Age brought a roughly linear fall in TCR beta diversity measured per million T cells.

Per individual sample, total RNA of at least 5 micrograms was extracted. The germline CDR1 and CDR2 sequences are ENHRY and SYGVKD. This CDR3 comprises 16 residues. V gave up 2 bases and J gave up 4 bases; unmatched junction bases: 7. The V and J genes are TRBV10-3 and TRBJ2-3, with 9 bases fitting TRBD2. Sequencing was carried out using blood. The TCR was taken from a man in his fifties or sixties in good health. Here the CDR3 reads CAISEGAGGLADTQYF. In nucleotides, the CDR3 is TGTGCCATCAGTGAGGGTGCGGGGGGGCTCGCAGATACGCAGTATTTT.